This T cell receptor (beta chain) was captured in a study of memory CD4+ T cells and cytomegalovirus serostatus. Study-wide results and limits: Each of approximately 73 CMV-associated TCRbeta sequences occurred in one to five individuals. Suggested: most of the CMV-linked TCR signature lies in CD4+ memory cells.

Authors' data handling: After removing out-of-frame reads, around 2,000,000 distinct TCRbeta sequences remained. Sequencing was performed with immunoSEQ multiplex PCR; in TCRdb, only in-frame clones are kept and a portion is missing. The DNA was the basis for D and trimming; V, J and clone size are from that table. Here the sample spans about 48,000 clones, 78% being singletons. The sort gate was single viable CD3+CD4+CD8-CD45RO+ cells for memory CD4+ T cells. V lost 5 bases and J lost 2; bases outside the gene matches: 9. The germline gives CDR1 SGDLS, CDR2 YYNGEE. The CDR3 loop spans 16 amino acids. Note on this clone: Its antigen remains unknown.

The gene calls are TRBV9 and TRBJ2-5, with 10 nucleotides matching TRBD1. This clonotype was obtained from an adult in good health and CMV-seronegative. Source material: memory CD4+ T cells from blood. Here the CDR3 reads CASSPPGTGVQETQYF. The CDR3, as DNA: TGTGCCAGCAGTCCCCCCGGGACAGGGGTACAAGAGACCCAGTACTTC.